This T cell receptor (beta chain) stems from a study of blood T cells in healthy people across ages. This CDR3 is built from 15 residues. A second PCR, run for roughly 6 to 11 cycles, used a sample-barcoded 5' primer plus a J-beta primer mix. CDR3-containing paired-end reads numbering at least 2.5 million came from each sample. Using its own MiXCR run on the 5' RACE reads, TCRdb lists one record per CDR3 protein. The data contain some 1.5 million distinct CDR3 sequences, over 25% of them singletons. Of note for this clonotype: Germline is not matched at one junction end, which may reflect a read error.

Sample donors were healthy Caucasian individuals that came from Russia, aged roughly 6 to 100. Isolation of PBMCs gave at least 6 million cells per sample. J is TRBJ1-4 and V is TRBV12-3 or TRBV12-4; 9 bases map to TRBD1. The specimen sequenced was blood. The TCR comes from a woman aged 25 to 39 in good health. CDR3 bases: TGTGCCAGCAGCGACCGACAGGGGGGAAATGAAAAACGGTTTTTT. Its protein is CASSDRQGGNEKRFF.